A selection of T cell receptor beta chains follows, all from one sample in a study of OX40 agonist ivuxolimab in advanced cancers. Produced via immunoSEQ multiplex PCR; TCRdb's table is partial and in-frame only. Altogether around 9,900 clones are present, roughly 67% being singletons, with the ten largest covering around 26%. Sequencing was performed on CD4+ or CD8+ T cells sorted from blood, taken in a trial of the OX40 agonist ivuxolimab. Every receptor here comes from an adult with an advanced solid tumor such as melanoma, head and neck, liver or kidney cancer. CDR3s include the opening cysteine and the closing phenylalanine or tryptophan.

CDR3aa	v_gene	j_gene
CASSQDTLTYNEQFF	TRBV4-2	TRBJ2-1
CASSFETVNEQYF	TRBV5-5	TRBJ2-7
CASSPPQGLNEQFF	TRBV11-2	TRBJ2-1
CASSGGGTGNEQFF	TRBV2	TRBJ2-1
CASSQDRWSFSEAFF	TRBV14	TRBJ1-1
CASRRTGEVQPQHF	TRBV28	TRBJ1-5
CASSLRSYGLAGGPNTGELFF	TRBV28	TRBJ2-2
CASSDNISWWDRGNQPQHF	TRBV6-4	TRBJ1-5
CARWGGDSQANTEAFF	TRBV2	TRBJ1-1
CASSQNPGINYGYTF	TRBV4-1	TRBJ1-2
CATQIGVGLRETQYF	TRBV10-3	TRBJ2-5
CASSPGTGVEPQHF	TRBV9	TRBJ1-5